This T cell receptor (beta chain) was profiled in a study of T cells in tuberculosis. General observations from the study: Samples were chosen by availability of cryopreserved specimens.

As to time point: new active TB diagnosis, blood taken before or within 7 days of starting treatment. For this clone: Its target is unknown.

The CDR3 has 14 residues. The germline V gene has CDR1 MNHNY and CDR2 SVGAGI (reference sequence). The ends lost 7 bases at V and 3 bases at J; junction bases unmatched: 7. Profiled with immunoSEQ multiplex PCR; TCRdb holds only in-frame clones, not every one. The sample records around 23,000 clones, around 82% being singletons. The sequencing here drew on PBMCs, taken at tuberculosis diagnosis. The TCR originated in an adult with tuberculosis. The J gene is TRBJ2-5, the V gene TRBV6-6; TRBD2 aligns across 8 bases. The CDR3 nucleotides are TGTGCCAGCATCGACTCCGGGGGGGAAGAGACCCAGTACTTC. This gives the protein CASIDSGGEETQYF.